The clone carrying this T cell receptor (beta chain) has ten or more counts. Its antigen remains unknown. TCRdb independently ran MiXCR on the 5' RACE reads; one entry per CDR3 protein. Here the sample spans 300,000 to 350,000 distinct CDR3 sequences, 3% to 4.5% being singletons. The data derive from a study of T cells after yellow fever vaccination. Study results and caveats: Although the secondary response was weaker, it peaked faster, at day 5 versus 15.

Per the germline V gene, CDR1 is LGHNA and CDR2 is YNFKEQ. Deletions cut 4 bases from V and 7 bases from J, with 19 bases between. The CDR3 length is 16 residues. The sample was PBMCs, taken 5 days after the yellow fever booster vaccination. The gene calls are TRBV4-2 and TRBJ2-2; TRBD1 might be the D (6 bases). This TCR was sampled from a young man who received the YFV17D yellow fever vaccine. The CDR3 DNA sequence: TGTGCCAGCAGCCCCCGACAGTGGGGGCCGGGCGGGGAGCTGTTTTTT. The encoded protein is CASSPRQWGPGGELFF.